Listed below are T cell receptor beta chains from one sample, sequenced in a study of blood T cell repertoires in COVID-19. Here immunoSEQ multiplex PCR was the method, and the copy in TCRdb shows in-frame clones only, minus some. This table has about 160,000 clones, about nine tenths appearing once. Sequenced sample: PBMCs or T cells enriched from blood (not recorded which). The source is a middle-aged woman who had been exposed to COVID-19. Both conserved end residues are part of each CDR3. D genes are given only for firm matches. Some rows have no size entry. The others give once, few or many, or a class for an expanded clone.

>TRBV9|TRBJ1-1|-|few
CASSVDLLNTEAFF
TGTGCCAGCAGCGTCGATCTACTGAACACTGAAGCTTTCTTT
>TRBV4-1|TRBJ2-2|-|-
CASRRGQGNTGELFF
TGCGCCAGCAGAAGGGGTCAGGGAAACACCGGGGAGCTGTTTTTT
>TRBV4-3|TRBJ1-2|-|-
CASSQDLGIGGYTF
TGCGCCAGCAGCCAAGATCTCGGGATAGGAGGCTACACCTTC
>TRBV3-1/TRBV3-2|TRBJ1-4|TRBD1|-
CASSPGQINEKLFF
TGTGCCAGCAGCCCGGGACAGATTAATGAAAAACTGTTTTTT
>TRBV19|TRBJ1-2|-|-
CASSTLQGYGYTF
TGTGCCAGTAGTACCCTACAGGGTTATGGCTACACCTTC
>TRBV5-4|TRBJ2-1|TRBD1|once
CASSLGQGSYNEQFF
TGTGCCAGCAGCTTGGGACAGGGGTCATACAATGAGCAGTTCTTC
>TRBV28|TRBJ2-1|TRBD2|-
CASSFGLARGEQFF
TGTGCCAGCAGTTTCGGACTAGCGAGGGGTGAGCAGTTCTTC
>TRBV4-2|TRBJ1-1|-|-
CASSQDAATEAFF
TGTGCCAGCAGCCAAGACGCGGCAACTGAAGCTTTCTTT
>TRBV27|TRBJ1-5|TRBD1|-
CASSWTGDNQPQHF
TGTGCCAGCAGTTGGACAGGAGACAATCAGCCCCAGCATTTT
>TRBV27|TRBJ2-1|-|-
CASSIYPPGQLRANEQFF
TGTGCCAGCAGTATATATCCCCCCGGACAGCTAAGGGCCAATGAGCAGTTCTTC
>TRBV6-2/TRBV6-3|TRBJ1-1|-|-
CASSYRRITEAFF
TGTGCCAGCAGTTATAGGCGGATCACTGAAGCTTTCTTT
>TRBV13|TRBJ1-5|TRBD1|few
CASSSGRGLGQPQHF
TGTGCCAGCAGCAGTGGCAGGGGGTTGGGGCAGCCCCAGCATTTT
>TRBV4-3|TRBJ1-3|-|-
CASSQELGGPSGNTIYF
TGCGCCAGCAGCCAAGAGTTGGGTGGGCCCTCTGGAAACACCATATATTTT
>TRBV6-5|TRBJ1-5|-|-
CASTLGVNQPQHF
TGTGCCAGCACCCTCGGGGTGAATCAGCCCCAGCATTTT
>TRBV10-3|TRBJ2-7|TRBD1|once
CAISGRQGYEQYF
TGTGCCATCAGTGGGAGACAGGGTTACGAGCAGTACTTC
>TRBV6-5|TRBJ2-7|-|once
CASSYKDRFGEQYF
TGTGCCAGCAGTTACAAAGACAGGTTCGGCGAGCAGTACTTC
>TRBV10-3|TRBJ2-3|TRBD2|-
CAMGGNTDTQYF
TGTGCCATGGGGGGGAACACAGATACGCAGTATTTT
>TRBV28|TRBJ1-2|TRBD1|-
CASSFSGTGGWYGYTF
TGTGCCAGCAGTTTTTCCGGGACAGGGGGTTGGTATGGCTACACCTTC
>TRBV3-1/TRBV3-2|TRBJ2-7|TRBD2|-
CASRSTSASSYEQYF
TGTGCCAGCAGATCGACTAGCGCGAGCTCCTACGAGCAGTACTTC
>TRBV7-8|TRBJ1-1|-|-
CASSLVQGSSEAFF
TGTGCCAGCAGCTTAGTGCAGGGTAGTTCCGAAGCTTTCTTT
>TRBV2|TRBJ2-7|-|-
CASSMTGKYEQYF
TGTGCCAGCAGTATGACAGGAAAGTACGAGCAGTACTTC
>TRBV6-2/TRBV6-3|TRBJ1-6|-|once
CASSYSGRERGSPLHF
TGTGCCAGCAGTTACTCTGGGAGGGAACGGGGTTCACCCCTCCACTTT
>TRBV3-1/TRBV3-2|TRBJ2-1|TRBD2|-
CASSQDEAGDEQFF
TGTGCCAGCAGCCAAGATGAAGCGGGGGATGAGCAGTTCTTC
>TRBV2|TRBJ1-1|-|-
CASRQGFDEAFF
TGTGCCAGCAGGCAGGGTTTTGATGAAGCTTTCTTT
>TRBV24-1|TRBJ2-3|TRBD2|-
CATSGASGVGDTQYF
TGTGCCACCAGTGGTGCTAGCGGGGTCGGAGATACGCAGTATTTT
>TRBV2|TRBJ1-4|-|-
CASMRAGSGNEKLFF
TGTGCCAGCATGAGAGCCGGGAGTGGGAATGAAAAACTGTTTTTT
>TRBV18|TRBJ1-4|-|-
CASSPGREDEKLFF
TGTGCCAGCTCACCAGGGAGAGAGGATGAAAAACTGTTTTTT
>TRBV27|TRBJ2-1|TRBD2|-
CASSFRTSGYNEQFF
TGTGCCAGCAGTTTCCGGACTAGCGGTTACAATGAGCAGTTCTTC
>TRBV7-8|TRBJ2-3|TRBD2|-
CASTRAGRTDTQYF
TGTGCCAGCACCAGAGCGGGGCGCACAGATACGCAGTATTTT
>TRBV11-2|TRBJ2-1|-|-
CASSFSEQFF
TGTGCCAGCAGCTTCAGTGAGCAGTTCTTC
>TRBV19|TRBJ2-1|TRBD1|-
CASTKDRENEQFF
TGTGCCAGTACCAAGGACAGGGAAAATGAGCAGTTCTTC
>TRBV11-2|TRBJ1-1|TRBD1|-
CASSLDVGQGSSEAFF
TGTGCCAGCAGCTTAGACGTGGGACAGGGGAGTTCTGAAGCTTTCTTT
>TRBV10-3|TRBJ1-2|TRBD1|-
CAISGPSQGVGSSYGYTF
TGTGCCATCAGTGGGCCCTCACAGGGGGTCGGGAGTAGCTATGGCTACACCTTC
>TRBV25-1|TRBJ1-6|-|once
CASSSGGEHLHF
TGTGCCAGCAGTTCGGGGGGGGAGCACCTCCACTTT
>TRBV4-1|TRBJ2-1|-|-
CASSASSGTPEQFF
TGCGCCAGCAGCGCGAGTAGTGGGACACCTGAGCAGTTCTTC
>TRBV9|TRBJ2-7|-|-
CASSSPDEQYF
TGTGCCAGCAGCTCCCCTGACGAGCAGTACTTC
>TRBV19|TRBJ2-3|-|-
CASSMASGPTDTQYF
TGTGCCAGTAGTATGGCGAGCGGCCCCACAGATACGCAGTATTTT
>TRBV15|TRBJ1-2|-|-
CATSRGAGTYGYTF
TGTGCCACCAGCAGAGGGGCAGGAACATATGGCTACACCTTC
>TRBV2|TRBJ1-1|-|-
CASSGRSYTEAFF
TGTGCCAGCAGTGGCAGGTCTTACACTGAAGCTTTCTTT
>TRBV4-3|TRBJ1-2|TRBD1|once
CASSQAGQGFYGYTF
TGCGCCAGCAGCCAGGCGGGACAGGGGTTCTATGGCTACACCTTC
>TRBV7-2|TRBJ1-1|TRBD1|few
CASSWTGSRTEAFF
TGTGCCAGCAGCTGGACAGGGAGTCGGACTGAAGCTTTCTTT
>TRBV9|TRBJ2-7|-|-
CASSVAYSSSEQYF
TGTGCCAGCAGCGTAGCTTACTCGTCAAGCGAGCAGTACTTC
>TRBV7-3|TRBJ2-1|TRBD2|once
CASSVGVAGGIPYNEQFF
TGTGCCAGCAGCGTAGGAGTAGCGGGGGGAATCCCCTACAATGAGCAGTTCTTC
>TRBV19|TRBJ1-4|TRBD1|-
CASCMTGGGEKLFF
TGTGCCAGCTGCATGACAGGGGGGGGAGAAAAACTGTTTTTT
>TRBV6-1|TRBJ2-1|TRBD1|-
CASSDWDRGVHEQFF
TGTGCCAGCAGTGATTGGGACAGGGGGGTTCATGAGCAGTTCTTC